Each of the 14 T cell receptor beta chains below was sequenced from the same sample in a study of blood T cells in healthy people across ages. Using a J-beta primer mix together with a sample-barcoded 5' primer, a second PCR was run for about 7 to 12 cycles. From the 5' RACE reads, TCRdb called clonotypes with MiXCR, one entry per CDR3 protein. The profile shows about 1.5 million distinct CDR3 sequences, approximately 43% of them singletons. The sequencing sample was made of blood. These receptors came from a woman aged 18-29 years in good health.

A word on this clonotype: This CDR3 is missing its conserved last phenylalanine or tryptophan, likely due to a read error. This sequence joins TRBV7-9 and TRBJ2-5; no clear D. V was pared by 1 base and J by 1 base, with 13 bases between. Germline V gene sequence: CDR1 SEHNR, CDR2 FQNEAQ (reference sequence). This CDR3 has 16 residues. CDR3 in DNA: TGTGCCAGCAGCTTAGGGCGGAGATTCATCCAAGAGACCCAGTACCTC. Translation gives CASSLGRRFIQETQYL.

Worth noting for this clonotype: One end of the junction is discordant with germline, which a read error may explain. The V and J genes are TRBV20-1 and TRBJ2-1, with 13 positions matching TRBD2. Germline V gene lookup returns CDR1 DFQATT and CDR2 SNEGSKA (reference sequence). This CDR3 is 20 amino acids long. In DNA form, the CDR3 reads TGCAGTGCTCCGGTCTTTTGGACTAGCGGGAGTCCGAAAGAATACAATGGGCAGTTCTTC. Translation: CSAPVFWTSGSPKEYNGQFF.

The V gene is TRBV28, the J gene TRBJ2-7; 8 nucleotides agree with TRBD2. Per the germline V gene, CDR1 is MDHEN and CDR2 is SYDVKM. V trimming: 5 bases; J trimming: 6 bases; junction bases outside the gene matches: 15. The CDR3 sequence is 16 residues long. DNA for the CDR3: TGTGCCAGCAGTGCCCCGGGACTAGGGAACCTATGCGAGCAGTACTTC. Amino acid sequence: CASSAPGLGNLCEQYF.

The V call is TRBV20-1, the J call TRBJ1-1; no firm D call. The V gene lost 1 base and the J gene lost 0 bases, with 9 bases spanning the gap. CDR3 length: 14 residues. Germline CDR1 and CDR2: DFQATT and SNEGSKA (reference sequence). The CDR3 sequence: CSARGSNLNTEAFF. CDR3 sequence (DNA): TGCAGTGCTAGAGGAAGCAATTTGAACACTGAAGCTTTCTTT.

This chain uses TRBV20-1 with TRBJ1-1; no clear D gene. The CDR3 is made up of 13 amino acids. The V end lost 7 bases, the J end lost 0 bases, and 12 bases lay between the germline ends. In germline, CDR1 is DFQATT, CDR2 SNEGSKA (reference sequence). In DNA form, the CDR3 reads TGCAGTGAGGGTGGTACAATGAACACTGAAGCTTTCTTT. Its protein is CSEGGTMNTEAFF.

This rearrangement joins TRBV6-2 or TRBV6-3 to TRBJ1-5; tentative D call: TRBD1 (5 bases). Trimming removed 7 bases from V and 2 bases from J, with 12 bases in between. Per the germline V gene, CDR1 is MNHEY and CDR2 is SVGEGT. The CDR3 loop spans 14 amino acids. The CDR3: CASTGRGGNQPQHF. In nucleotides, the CDR3 is TGTGCCAGCACGGGGAGGGGTGGCAATCAGCCCCAGCATTTT.

V is TRBV9 and J is TRBJ2-7; TRBD2 matches 9 bases. V lost 3 bases and J lost 6; bases outside the gene matches: 10. Germline V lookup: CDR1 SGDLS, CDR2 YYNGEE. The CDR3 spans 15 residues. CDR3 nucleotide sequence: TGTGCCAGCAGCGGAGCCCTAGCGGGGTGGACCGAGCAGTACTTC. Amino acids: CASSGALAGWTEQYF.

This clonotype has only a few counts. At one boundary the junction diverges from the germline segment, which might be a read error. The V call is TRBV12-3 or TRBV12-4, the J call TRBJ2-7; 7 bases fit TRBD1. CDR3 length equals 14 residues. The CDR3 DNA is TGTGCCAGCAGTCTGACAGGGTCCGTCTCCGAGCAGTACTTT. Amino acids: CASSLTGSVSEQYF.

There are a few counts of this clonotype. DNA for the CDR3: TGTGCCAGCAGCTCCGCGACTAGCGGGAGATACAATGAGCAGTTCTTC. Translation: CASSSATSGRYNEQFF. The chain carries TRBV7-9 and TRBJ2-1; 12 nucleotides line up with TRBD2. This CDR3 region has 16 residues. The V gene's germline CDR1 is SEHNR and CDR2 FQNEAQ (reference sequence). The junction had 5 bases not matched to a gene; V was cut back by 4 bases and J by 4 bases.

The DNA for the CDR3 is TGCGCCAGCAGCCTGACCCTACAGGGAGGCTATGGCTACACCTTC. Its translation: CASSLTLQGGYGYTF. The chain joins TRBV4-1 to TRBJ1-2; TRBD1 is a possible D gene (6 bases). Germline CDR1 MGHRA, CDR2 YSYEKL. CDR3 size: 15 residues. V lost 4 bases and J 4 bases, leaving 16 bases between the germline ends.

V is TRBV20-1 and J is TRBJ1-2; 11 bases are a match to TRBD1. Germline V gene lookup returns CDR1 DFQATT and CDR2 SNEGSKA (reference sequence). The junction had 2 bases not matched to a gene; V was cut back by 6 bases and J by 5 bases. This CDR3 contains 12 residues. CDR3 DNA sequence: TGCAGTGCCGGACAGGGGGCGTATGGCTACACCTTC. It specifies CSAGQGAYGYTF.

This clonotype was observed a handful of times. The chain is built from TRBV21-1 and TRBJ1-2; the table calls TRBD1, which could not be checked here. TRBV21-1 is tagged as a pseudogene. This CDR3 is built from 13 residues. The DNA of the CDR3 is TGTGCCAGGAGGGGACAGGATAACTATGGCTACACCTTC. Its translation: CARRGQDNYGYTF.

This clonotype was observed a few times. The genes are TRBV24-1 and TRBJ2-1; no definite D call. The CDR3 consists of 13 residues. Per germline, CDR1 KGHDR and CDR2 SFDVKD. The V end lost 7 bases, the J end lost 4 bases, and 10 bases lay between the germline ends. The CDR3 region has the DNA TGTGCCACCAGCTCGACCTCTTACAATGAGCAGTTCTTC. The encoded protein is CATSSTSYNEQFF.

This clonotype turned up a few times. The chain joins TRBV12-3 or TRBV12-4 to TRBJ1-3, with no clear D. This CDR3 region has 15 residues. Trimming cost V 6 bases and J 0 bases, with 12 bases left between them. CDR3 sequence: CASSLGRNSGNTIYF. CDR3 in DNA: TGTGCCAGCAGCCTAGGACGGAACTCTGGAAACACCATATATTTT.